These 25 T cell receptor beta chains share one sample of origin, sequenced in a study of blood T cell repertoires in COVID-19. The protocol was immunoSEQ multiplex PCR, while the TCRdb copy is restricted to in-frame clones and leaves out a portion. The table shows roughly 220,000 clones, with roughly 82% occurring only once. Input material: peripheral blood. These receptors originate from a woman aged 40 to 50 who had recovered from COVID-19.

This clone occurred a few times. CDR3 protein: CASSIYSGQITGELFF. CDR3 sequence (DNA): TGTGCCAGTAGTATCTACTCGGGACAGATCACCGGGGAGCTGTTTTTT. The V gene is TRBV19, the J gene TRBJ2-2, with 7 positions matching TRBD1. The length of the CDR3 is 16 residues. Looked up from germline, CDR1 is LNHDA and CDR2 is SQIVND (reference sequence). The junction had 8 bases not matched to a gene; V was cut back by 3 bases and J by 4 bases.

The rearrangement uses TRBV7-2 and TRBJ1-1; D not resolved. V dropped 0 bases and J dropped 5 bases, with 19 bases sitting between them. The CDR3 sequence is 17 residues long. CDR1 SGHTA and CDR2 FQGNSA come from the germline V gene. The CDR3 loop is CASSLALGFGVGTEAFF. For the CDR3, the DNA is TGTGCCAGCAGCTTAGCGCTGGGGTTCGGGGTAGGAACTGAAGCTTTCTTT.

The chain employs TRBV4-3 and TRBJ2-7; possible D gene TRBD2, 6 bases. CDR3 length: 15 residues. V lost 0 bases, J lost 2 bases, and 11 bases lay in between. Germline-derived CDR1 and CDR2 are LGHNA and YSLEER. CDR3 region: CASSQERRGAYEQYF. The CDR3 coding sequence is TGCGCCAGCAGCCAAGAGCGGCGGGGTGCCTACGAGCAGTACTTC.

This chain connects TRBV7-9 to TRBJ2-7, with 10 bases that match TRBD2. V shed 3 bases, J shed 0 bases, and the junction held 11 bases outside the gene matches. There are 18 residues in the CDR3. The germline gives CDR1 SEHNR, CDR2 FQNEAQ (reference sequence). The CDR3 loop reads CASSFPSSGGSSSYEQYF. The CDR3 DNA reads TGTGCCAGCAGCTTCCCCTCTAGCGGGGGTTCTAGCTCCTACGAGCAGTACTTC. The full variable domain, its missing parts supplied by reference TRBV7-9 and TRBJ2-7, is DTGVSQNPRHKITKRGQNVTFRCDPISEHNRLYWYRQTLGQGPEFLTYFQNEAQLEKSRLLSDRFSAERPKGSFSTLEIQRTEQGDSAMYLCASSFPSSGGSSSYEQYFGPGTRLTVT.

This rearrangement joins TRBV9 to TRBJ2-1, with 9 bases matching TRBD2. V was pared by 3 bases and J by 10 bases, with 2 bases of the junction left unmatched. CDR1 is SGDLS, CDR2 YYNGEE, per germline. The CDR3 covers 12 residues. CDR3 protein: CASSALAGEQFF. In nucleotides, the CDR3 is TGTGCCAGCAGCGCGCTAGCGGGGGAGCAGTTCTTC. The full variable domain, completed using reference TRBV9 and TRBJ2-1, is DSGVTQTPKHLITATGQRVTLRCSPRSGDLSVYWYQQSLDQGLQFLIQYYNGEERAKGNILERFSAQQFPDLHSELNLSSLELGDSALYFCASSALAGEQFFGPGTRLTVL.

The chain combines TRBV19 with TRBJ2-1, with D possibly matching TRBD2 (5 bases). Deletions cut 2 bases from V and 6 bases from J, with 14 bases between. The germline CDR1 and CDR2 sequences are LNHDA and SQIVND (reference sequence). The CDR3 consists of 15 residues. CDR3: CASSIMREVGNEQFF. The CDR3 bases are TGTGCCAGTAGTATAATGAGGGAAGTGGGCAATGAGCAGTTCTTC.

The chain joins TRBV5-1 to TRBJ2-5, with 8 positions matching TRBD1. The V gene's germline CDR1 is SGHRS and CDR2 YFSETQ. J gave up 5 bases and V 5 bases, and 11 bases lay outside the gene matches. CDR3 length: 15 amino acids. CDR3 residues: CASSYGQGEGETQYF. CDR3 DNA: TGCGCCAGCAGTTATGGACAGGGTGAGGGGGAGACCCAGTACTTC.

CDR3 nucleotides: TGTGCCAGCAGACGGAGACAGGGAATCGCTAACTATGGCTACACCTTC. It yields the protein CASRRRQGIANYGYTF. The chain is built from TRBV28 and TRBJ1-2, with 7 bases lining up with TRBD1. V shed 6 bases, J shed 0 bases, and the junction held 10 bases outside the gene matches. Germline CDR1 and CDR2: MDHEN and SYDVKM. The CDR3 sequence is 16 residues long.

This clone was seen a single time. The chain is built from TRBV5-4 and TRBJ2-7; perhaps TRBD1 as D (5 bases). CDR3 length equals 14 residues. In germline, CDR1 is SGHNT, CDR2 YYREEE (reference sequence). V shed 0 bases and J shed 7 bases, with 14 bases lying between them. Written as DNA, the CDR3 is TGTGCCAGCAGCTTGGGCGATATCAGGGAAGAGCAGTACTTC. Translating gives CASSLGDIREEQYF.

The chain recombines TRBV20-1 with TRBJ1-1, with TRBD1 identical over 11 bases. The CDR3 extends over 15 amino acids. The germline V gene has CDR1 DFQATT and CDR2 SNEGSKA (reference sequence). The ends lost 3 bases at V and 11 bases at J; junction bases unmatched: 14. DNA for the CDR3: TGCAGTGCTAGTGAGGCCGGACAGGGGGCAGGGAAGGCTTTCTTT. Protein sequence: CSASEAGQGAGKAFF.

This rearrangement joins TRBV7-9 to TRBJ2-7, with 8 bases identical to TRBD1. This CDR3 spans 15 amino acids. The V gene end was trimmed by 1 base and the J gene end by 6 bases; junction bases not matched to a gene: 8. The germline gives CDR1 SEHNR, CDR2 FQNEAQ (reference sequence). This CDR3 is CASSLVDGTGGEQYF. The CDR3 coding sequence is TGTGCCAGCAGCTTAGTCGACGGGACAGGCGGCGAGCAGTACTTC.

The rearrangement links TRBV3-1 (or the pseudogene TRBV3-2) to TRBJ2-2; D perhaps matches TRBD1 (6 bases). The length of the CDR3 is 14 residues. Trimming took off 2 bases at V and 5 bases at J, with 9 bases between the two ends. Germline V gene lookup returns CDR1 LGHDT and CDR2 YNNKEL (reference sequence). Here the CDR3 reads CASSQNRETGELFF. CDR3 DNA: TGTGCCAGCAGCCAAAACAGGGAAACCGGGGAGCTGTTTTTT.

The chain is built from TRBV4-3 and TRBJ2-3; unclear D gene. The V end was cut by 0 bases, the J end by 1 base, with 14 bases between. Per the germline V gene, CDR1 is LGHNA and CDR2 is YSLEER. The length of the CDR3 is 17 residues. The CDR3, as DNA: TGCGCCAGCAGCCAAGATGTATCTACCCTTCGCACAGATACGCAGTATTTT. Translation gives CASSQDVSTLRTDTQYF.

This clone was detected a few times. This chain uses TRBV6-2 or TRBV6-3 with TRBJ1-2; D ambiguous. The ends were cut back, 4 bases at V and 4 bases at J, with 10 bases in the middle. The germline V gene encodes CDR1 MNHEY and CDR2 SVGEGT. CDR3 size: 13 residues. This chain's CDR3 is CASSFREFYGYTF. The CDR3 bases are TGTGCCAGCAGTTTCCGGGAATTCTATGGCTACACCTTC.

The V gene is TRBV18, the J gene TRBJ1-6; D possibly corresponds to TRBD1 (5 bases). The V end was cut by 3 bases, the J end by 8 bases, with 17 bases between. The germline V gene encodes CDR1 KGHSH and CDR2 LQKENI. The CDR3 covers 16 residues. As DNA, the CDR3 is TGTGCCAGCTCACCCGACAGCCCCAACTTAGATTCACCCCTCCACTTT. Encoded protein: CASSPDSPNLDSPLHF.

The chain is built from TRBV4-3 and TRBJ1-6; TRBD1 agrees at 7 bases. Looked up from germline, CDR1 is LGHNA and CDR2 is YSLEER. The CDR3 contains 16 residues. After removal of 1 base from V and 8 bases from J, the junction contained 8 bases not matched to a gene. CDR3 region: CASSQGQGLSYSPLHF. CDR3 bases: TGCGCCAGCAGCCAAGGACAGGGTTTATCGTATTCACCCCTCCACTTT.

The chain carries TRBV19 and TRBJ1-5; 7 bases align to TRBD1. Per germline, CDR1 LNHDA and CDR2 SQIVND (reference sequence). This CDR3 spans 15 amino acids. Unmatched junction bases numbered 7, after V lost 4 bases and J lost 4 bases. CDR3 in amino acids: CASSTTGQFNQPQHF. The CDR3 DNA is TGTGCCAGTAGTACCACGGGACAGTTTAATCAGCCCCAGCATTTT.

V gene TRBV6-6 combines with J gene TRBJ2-5, with a weak D call TRBD1 (6 bases). Trimming took off 5 bases at V and 4 bases at J, with 14 bases between the two ends. The CDR3 runs to 14 residues. Per the germline V gene, CDR1 is MNHNY and CDR2 is SVGAGI (reference sequence). The CDR3 reads CASSRQANLETQYF. CDR3 sequence (DNA): TGTGCCAGCAGTCGACAGGCAAACTTAGAGACCCAGTACTTC.

The gene calls are TRBV2 and TRBJ1-1, with 8 bases aligning to TRBD1. CDR1 and CDR2 (germline): SNHLY, FYNNEI. The CDR3 runs 14 residues. The trim removed 7 bases at V and 4 bases at J, leaving 8 bases unmatched. CDR3 coding DNA: TGTGCCAGCAAGGACAGGGTGAGTGGCACTGAAGCTTTCTTT. Protein: CASKDRVSGTEAFF.

This clone showed up just once. V and J are TRBV10-3 and TRBJ2-7, with 8 bases lining up with TRBD2. The germline V gene has CDR1 ENHRY and CDR2 SYGVKD. With V trimmed by 6 bases and J by 5 bases, 6 bases remained unmatched. This CDR3 region has 13 residues. CDR3 sequence (DNA): TGTGCCATCAGGCCGGGGGGGCGGGACGAGCAGTACTTC. Protein sequence: CAIRPGGRDEQYF.

The chain uses TRBV4-3 and TRBJ1-6; 7 bases are a match to TRBD1. There are 16 residues in the CDR3. V dropped 0 bases and J dropped 9; count of bases not matched to a gene: 8. Per germline, CDR1 LGHNA and CDR2 YSLEER. The CDR3 spells CASSQDPGGSGSPLHF. The CDR3 bases are TGCGCCAGCAGCCAAGACCCAGGGGGATCTGGTTCACCCCTCCACTTT.

CDR3 sequence: CASSSGSNQPQHF. As DNA, the CDR3 is TGTGCCAGCAGTTCAGGCAGCAATCAGCCCCAGCATTTT. The rearrangement joins TRBV12-3 or TRBV12-4 to TRBJ1-5; D is ambiguous. The CDR3 is 13 amino acids. V was trimmed by 4 bases and J by 1 base, leaving 5 bases between them.

V usage is TRBV19 and J usage is TRBJ2-4; possible D gene TRBD2, 6 bases. The CDR3 has 16 amino acids. Deletions cut 4 bases from V and 4 bases from J, with 17 bases between. Germline CDR1 reads LNHDA; CDR2 reads SQIVND (reference sequence). The CDR3 protein is CASSKGRWREKNIQYF. The CDR3 DNA reads as TGTGCCAGTAGTAAAGGAAGGTGGAGGGAAAAAAACATTCAGTACTTC.

V is TRBV3-1 (or the pseudogene TRBV3-2) and J is TRBJ1-2; D gene uncertain. This CDR3 contains 14 residues. The V end was cut by 0 bases, the J end by 7 bases, with 12 bases between. The germline V gene encodes CDR1 LGHDT and CDR2 YNNKEL (reference sequence). The CDR3 sequence: CASSQEAGVGGYTF. CDR3 in DNA: TGTGCCAGCAGCCAAGAGGCGGGAGTGGGTGGCTACACCTTC.

The V gene is TRBV9, the J gene TRBJ2-1; possibly TRBD2 for D (6 bases). The CDR3 has 18 residues. Germline V CDR1 and CDR2: SGDLS, YYNGEE. V was clipped by 1 base and J by 7 bases, with 24 bases between them. The CDR3 DNA follows: TGTGCCAGCAGCGTATCTCCCGGATTAAGGGGAGGAGGAAATGAGCAGTTCTTC. The encoded protein is CASSVSPGLRGGGNEQFF.